The source of this TCR beta chain is a study of blood T cell repertoires in COVID-19. Turning to the study itself: There were acute and convalescent COVID-19 samples, and they came from the United States, Italy and Spain. T cells, B-cell-depleted T cells, or PBMCs provided the cDNA or gDNA that served as material.

This clone showed up just once. CDR3 length equals 13 residues. The J segment lost 2 bases and the V segment lost 8 bases, leaving 5 bases of the junction unmatched. Per the germline V gene, CDR1 is SNHLY and CDR2 is FYNNEI. As handled by the study authors: From reference gene primer amplification, estimates of nucleated cell counts were derived. This table comes from immunoSEQ multiplex PCR, and its TCRdb copy is limited to in-frame clones, with some not included. For V, J and clone size, that table is used; D and trimming come from the DNA. The sample lists approximately 60,000 clones, more than 70% occurring once.

This TCR came from a human donor in a cohort sampled during active COVID-19. Sequences were obtained from peripheral blood. The chain combines TRBV2 with TRBJ1-2, with 7 bases identical to TRBD1. The DNA for the CDR3 is TGTGCCAGCGAGACAGGGCCCAACTATGGCTACACCTTC. Translation: CASETGPNYGYTF.